One sample yielded the 3 T cell receptor beta chains listed below, sequenced in a study of OX40 agonist ivuxolimab in advanced cancers. Only in-frame clones appear in the TCRdb table, and some are missing; sequencing was by immunoSEQ multiplex PCR. The sample shows about 52,000 clones, 75% to 90% of them seen only once. The sequencing used CD4+ or CD8+ T cells sorted from blood, collected in a trial of the OX40 agonist ivuxolimab. Receptors were obtained from an adult with an advanced solid tumor such as melanoma, head and neck, liver or kidney cancer.

This rearrangement joins TRBV7-9 to TRBJ2-2, with D unclear. Germline CDR1 and CDR2: SEHNR and FQNEAQ (reference sequence). Trimming pared 5 bases from V and 6 bases from J, leaving 19 bases between. This CDR3 spans 16 amino acids. CDR3 sequence reads: CASSRLGKPVSGELFF. In DNA, the CDR3 is TGTGCCAGCAGCCGCCTCGGAAAACCCGTTTCCGGGGAGCTGTTTTTT.

This sequence joins TRBV27 and TRBJ1-2, with unresolved D. The CDR3 has 16 amino acids. Germline CDR1 is MNHEY and CDR2 is SMNVEV (reference sequence). The V end was cut by 0 bases, the J end by 3 bases, with 14 bases between. CDR3 amino acids: CASSLSVPPSYYGYTF. CDR3 nucleotides: TGTGCCAGCAGTTTATCTGTTCCACCGTCATACTATGGCTACACCTTC.

CDR3 sequence (DNA): TGTGCCTGCGTGTTGAATGGGAGGGTGGAGACCCAGTACTTC. Encoded protein: CACVLNGRVETQYF. The chain couples TRBV30 to TRBJ2-5; 7 nucleotides match TRBD2. The CDR3 totals 14 residues. Trimming took 6 bases from V and 5 from J; bases not matched to a gene: 12. Germline V gene data show CDR1 as GTSNPN and CDR2 as SVGIG (reference sequence).